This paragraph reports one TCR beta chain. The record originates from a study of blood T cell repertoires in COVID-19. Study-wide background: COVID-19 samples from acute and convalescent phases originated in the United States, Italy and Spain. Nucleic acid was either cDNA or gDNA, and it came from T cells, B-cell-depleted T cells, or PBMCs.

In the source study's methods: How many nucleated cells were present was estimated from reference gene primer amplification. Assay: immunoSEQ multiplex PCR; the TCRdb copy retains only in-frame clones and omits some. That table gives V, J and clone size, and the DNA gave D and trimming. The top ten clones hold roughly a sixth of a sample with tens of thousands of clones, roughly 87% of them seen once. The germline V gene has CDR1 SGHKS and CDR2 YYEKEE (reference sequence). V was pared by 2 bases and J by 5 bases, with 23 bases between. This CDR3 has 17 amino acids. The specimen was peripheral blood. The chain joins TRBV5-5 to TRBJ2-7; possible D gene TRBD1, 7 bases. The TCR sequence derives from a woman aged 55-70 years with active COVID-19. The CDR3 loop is CASSFRTGGVKQDEQYF. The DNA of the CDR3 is TGTGCCAGCAGCTTCCGGACAGGAGGGGTAAAACAAGACGAGCAGTACTTC.